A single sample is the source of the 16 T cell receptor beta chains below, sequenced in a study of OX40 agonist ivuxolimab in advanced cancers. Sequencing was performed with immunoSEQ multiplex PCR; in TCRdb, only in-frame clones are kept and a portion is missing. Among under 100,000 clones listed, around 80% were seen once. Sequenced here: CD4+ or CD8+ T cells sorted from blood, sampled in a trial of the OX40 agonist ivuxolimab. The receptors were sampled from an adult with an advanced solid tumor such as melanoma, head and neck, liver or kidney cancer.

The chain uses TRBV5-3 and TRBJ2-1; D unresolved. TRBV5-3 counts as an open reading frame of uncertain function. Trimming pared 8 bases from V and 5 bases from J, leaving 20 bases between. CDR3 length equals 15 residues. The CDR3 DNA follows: TGTGCCAGTACCCCCGTAATAGATTCCAACAATGAGCAGTTCTTC. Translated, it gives CASTPVIDSNNEQFF.

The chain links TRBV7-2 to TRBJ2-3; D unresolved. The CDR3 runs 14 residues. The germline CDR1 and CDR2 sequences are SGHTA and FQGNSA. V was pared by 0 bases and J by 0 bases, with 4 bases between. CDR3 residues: CASSLAASTDTQYF. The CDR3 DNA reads TGTGCCAGCAGCTTAGCTGCTAGCACAGATACGCAGTATTTT.

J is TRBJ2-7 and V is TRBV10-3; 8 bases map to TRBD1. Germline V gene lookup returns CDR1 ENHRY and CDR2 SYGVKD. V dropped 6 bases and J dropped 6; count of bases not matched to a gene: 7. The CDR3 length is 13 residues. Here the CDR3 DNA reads TGTGCCATCAGCGGGACAGGATCCCCCGAGCAGTACTTC. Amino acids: CAISGTGSPEQYF.

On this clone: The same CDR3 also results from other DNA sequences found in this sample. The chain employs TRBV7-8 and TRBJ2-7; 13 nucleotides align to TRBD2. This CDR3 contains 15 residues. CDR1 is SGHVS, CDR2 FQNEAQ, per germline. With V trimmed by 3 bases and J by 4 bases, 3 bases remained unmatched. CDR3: CASSFRTSGSYEQYF. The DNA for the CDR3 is TGTGCCAGCAGCTTTCGGACTAGCGGGAGTTACGAGCAGTACTTC.

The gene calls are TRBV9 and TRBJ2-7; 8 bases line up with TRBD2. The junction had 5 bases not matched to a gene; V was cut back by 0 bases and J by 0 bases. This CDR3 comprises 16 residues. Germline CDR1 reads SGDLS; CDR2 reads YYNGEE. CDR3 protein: CASSVGASGHSYEQYF. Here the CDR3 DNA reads TGTGCCAGCAGCGTAGGGGCTAGCGGGCACTCCTACGAGCAGTACTTC.

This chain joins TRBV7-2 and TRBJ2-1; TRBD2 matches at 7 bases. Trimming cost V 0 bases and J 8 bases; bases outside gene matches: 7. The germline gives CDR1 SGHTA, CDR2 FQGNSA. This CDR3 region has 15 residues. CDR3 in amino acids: CASSLAPLAGDEQFF. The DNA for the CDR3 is TGTGCCAGCAGCTTAGCCCCCCTCGCGGGAGATGAGCAGTTCTTC.

This chain's CDR3 is CASRRGAGETQYF. In nucleotides, the CDR3 is TGTGCCAGTAGGAGGGGCGCGGGGGAGACCCAGTACTTC. This sequence joins TRBV19 and TRBJ2-5, with D perhaps TRBD2 (6 bases). Germline V gene sequence: CDR1 LNHDA, CDR2 SQIVND (reference sequence). V was pared by 6 bases and J by 5 bases, with 13 bases between. The CDR3 has 13 residues.

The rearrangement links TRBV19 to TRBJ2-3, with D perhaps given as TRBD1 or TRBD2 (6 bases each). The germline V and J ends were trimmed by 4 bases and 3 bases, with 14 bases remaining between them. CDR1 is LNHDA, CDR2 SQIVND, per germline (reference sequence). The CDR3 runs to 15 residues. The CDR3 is CASSTGAGRTDTQYF. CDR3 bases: TGTGCCAGTAGTACGGGGGCCGGTAGGACAGATACGCAGTATTTT.

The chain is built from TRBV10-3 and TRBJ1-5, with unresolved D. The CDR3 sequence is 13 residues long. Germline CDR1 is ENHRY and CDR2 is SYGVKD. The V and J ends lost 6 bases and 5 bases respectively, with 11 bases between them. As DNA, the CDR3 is TGTGCCATCAGGTCATTCGGCGATCAGCCCCAGCATTTT. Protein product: CAIRSFGDQPQHF.

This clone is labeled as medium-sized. In DNA, the CDR3 is TGTGCCAGCAGTTACTCGGGGACAGGGAGCAATCAGCCCCAGCATTTT. This translates into CASSYSGTGSNQPQHF. This chain links TRBV6-6 with TRBJ1-5, with 9 bases matching TRBD1. Germline loops: CDR1 MNHNY, CDR2 SVGAGI (reference sequence). The CDR3 covers 16 residues. The J segment lost 1 base and the V segment lost 0 bases, leaving 1 base of the junction unmatched.

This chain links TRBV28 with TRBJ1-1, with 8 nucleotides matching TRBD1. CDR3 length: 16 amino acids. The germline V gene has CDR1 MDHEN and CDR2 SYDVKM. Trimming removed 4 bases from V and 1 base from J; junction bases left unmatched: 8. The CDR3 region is CASSSGQGTTNTEAFF. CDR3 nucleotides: TGTGCCAGCAGTTCCGGACAGGGTACCACGAACACTGAAGCTTTCTTT.

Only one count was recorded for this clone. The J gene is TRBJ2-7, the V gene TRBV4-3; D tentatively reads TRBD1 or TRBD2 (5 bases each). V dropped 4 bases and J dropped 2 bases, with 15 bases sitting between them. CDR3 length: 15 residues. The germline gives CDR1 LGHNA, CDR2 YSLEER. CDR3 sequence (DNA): TGCGCCAGCAGCCGATCCGGGGCTGACGCCTACGAGCAGTACTTC. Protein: CASSRSGADAYEQYF.

CDR3 sequence: CASSKMGRGQNTGELFF. The CDR3 nucleotides read TGTGCCAGCAGCAAAATGGGGAGGGGGCAGAACACCGGGGAGCTGTTTTTT. This chain uses TRBV5-6 with TRBJ2-2; either TRBD1 or TRBD2 may fit D (7 bases each). Trimming cost V 4 bases and J 1 base, with 17 bases left between them. The germline gives CDR1 SGHDT, CDR2 YYEEEE. The CDR3 runs 17 residues.

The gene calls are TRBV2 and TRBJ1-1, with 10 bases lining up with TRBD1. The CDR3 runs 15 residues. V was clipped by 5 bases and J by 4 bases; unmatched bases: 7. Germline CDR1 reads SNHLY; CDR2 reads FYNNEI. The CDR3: CASSREDRGVTEAFF. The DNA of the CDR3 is TGTGCCAGCAGTAGAGAGGACAGGGGGGTCACTGAAGCTTTCTTT.

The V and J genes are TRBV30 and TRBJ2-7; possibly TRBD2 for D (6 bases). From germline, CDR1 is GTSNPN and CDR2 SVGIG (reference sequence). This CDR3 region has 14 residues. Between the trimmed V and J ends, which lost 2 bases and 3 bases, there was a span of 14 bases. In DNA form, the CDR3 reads TGTGCCTGGAGTCCCGGGGGATCCAACTACGAGCAGTACTTC. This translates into CAWSPGGSNYEQYF.

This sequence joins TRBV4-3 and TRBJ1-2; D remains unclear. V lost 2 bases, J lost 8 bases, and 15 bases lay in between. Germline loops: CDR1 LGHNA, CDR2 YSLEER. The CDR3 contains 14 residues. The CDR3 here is CASSQRPYSGGYTF. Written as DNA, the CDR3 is TGCGCCAGCAGCCAACGCCCCTACAGCGGAGGCTACACCTTC.